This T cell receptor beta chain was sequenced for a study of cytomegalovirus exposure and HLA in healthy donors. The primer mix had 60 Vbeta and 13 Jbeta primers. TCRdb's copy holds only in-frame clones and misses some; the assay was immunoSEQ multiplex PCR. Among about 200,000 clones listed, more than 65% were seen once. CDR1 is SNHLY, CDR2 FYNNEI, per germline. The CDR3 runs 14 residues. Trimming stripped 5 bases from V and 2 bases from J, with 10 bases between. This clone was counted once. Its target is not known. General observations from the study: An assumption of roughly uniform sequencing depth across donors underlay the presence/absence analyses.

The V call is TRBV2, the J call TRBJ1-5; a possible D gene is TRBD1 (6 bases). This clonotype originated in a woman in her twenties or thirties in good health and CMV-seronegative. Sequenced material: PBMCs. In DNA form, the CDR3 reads TGTGCCAGCAGTCCGGGACACGGCAATCAGCCCCAGCATTTT. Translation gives CASSPGHGNQPQHF.